One sample yielded the 14 T cell receptor beta chains listed below, sequenced in a study of T cells in women clearing cervical HPV infection. This table comes from immunoSEQ multiplex PCR, and its TCRdb copy is limited to in-frame clones, with some not included. The sample has about 17,000 clones; the top ten hold around a tenth. The sequenced material came from blood buffy coat. These receptors were collected from a woman between 18 and 69 years old with a cervical HPV16 infection that either progressed to CIN3+ or cleared (not recorded which).

Comment on this clone: The sequenced fragment ends 3 residues before the CDR3 boundary, so the rest is inferred from the germline J gene. V is TRBV20-1 and J is TRBJ1-4; TRBD1 agrees at 7 bases. Looked up from germline, CDR1 is DFQATT and CDR2 is SNEGSKA (reference sequence). With V trimmed by 0 bases and J by 4 bases, 5 bases remained unmatched. This CDR3 is 15 amino acids long. The DNA read from the CDR3 is TGCAGTGCTAGAGATCTGGGGACAGTTAATGAAAAA. It translates to CSARDLGTVNEK. The entire CDR3 protein is CSARDLGTVNEKLFF.

A word on this clone: The read gets to within 3 residues of the CDR3 end, and the germline J gene fills in the rest. The rearrangement joins TRBV11-2 to TRBJ2-2; tentatively, D is TRBD2 (5 bases). This CDR3 has 14 residues. Germline V lookup: CDR1 SGHAT, CDR2 FQNNGV. V shed 6 bases and J shed 4 bases, with 12 bases lying between them. Incomplete CDR3 DNA: TGTGCCAGCAGGGTTCTACGGGGCACCGGGGAG. Translating it yields CASRVLRGTGE. The entire CDR3 protein is CASRVLRGTGELFF.

Comment on this clone: The read terminates 3 residues ahead of where the CDR3 ends, so the germline J gene completes it. This chain uses TRBV19 with TRBJ2-7; D uncertain. Germline-derived CDR1 and CDR2 are LNHDA and SQIVND (reference sequence). Trimming took 5 bases from V and 0 from J, leaving 5 bases between them. The CDR3 length is 12 residues. CDR3 loop: CASSLSSYEQYF. The sequenced CDR3 bases are TGTGCCAGTAGTCTTAGCTCCTACGAG.

Worth noting for this clone: Read data end 3 residues before the CDR3 end; the end is taken from the germline J gene. The J gene is TRBJ2-7, the V gene TRBV30; D ambiguous. CDR1 and CDR2 (germline): GTSNPN, SVGIG (reference sequence). Trimming removed 2 bases at V and 6 bases at J, with 5 bases between. This CDR3 has 10 amino acids. The CDR3 reads CAWSSVEQYF. The sequenced part of the CDR3 DNA is TGTGCCTGGAGTAGCGTCGAG.

For this clone: The DNA ends 3 residues before the CDR3 does, and the rest of the CDR3 is filled in from the germline J gene. The rearrangement joins TRBV2 to TRBJ2-7; D is perhaps TRBD2 (5 bases). This CDR3 contains 14 residues. V lost 6 bases, J lost 5 bases, and 17 bases lay in between. Germline V gene lookup returns CDR1 SNHLY and CDR2 FYNNEI. The CDR3 protein is CASRNSESRNEQYF. The CDR3 bases that were read are TGTGCCAGCAGGAATAGCGAGTCCCGGAACGAG.

Regarding this clone: The read ends 3 residues early relative to the CDR3; the germline J gene fills the gap. The V call is TRBV18, the J call TRBJ2-7; possibly TRBD1 for D (5 bases). V lost 3 bases, J lost 3 bases, and 12 bases lay in between. This CDR3 comprises 14 residues. Germline V CDR1 and CDR2: KGHSH, LQKENI. The part of the CDR3 DNA that was read is TGTGCCAGCTCACCCCAGGGCGGTGGCTACGAG. Translated, it gives CASSPQGGGYE. The whole CDR3 is CASSPQGGGYEQYF.

Turning to this clone: The read terminates 3 residues ahead of where the CDR3 ends, so the germline J gene completes it. The chain has TRBV2 and TRBJ1-2; D might be TRBD1 (5 bases). The CDR3 contains 14 residues. Germline CDR1 and CDR2: SNHLY and FYNNEI. Trimming took 4 bases from V and 0 from J, leaving 9 bases between them. Partial CDR3 DNA: TGTGCCAGCAGTGGACAGACCACTAACTATGGC. This translates into CASSGQTTNYG. The complete CDR3 reads CASSGQTTNYGYTF.

Worth noting for this clone: The observed sequence ends 3 residues before the CDR3 terminus, with the missing tail filled in from the germline J gene. V gene TRBV20-1 combines with J gene TRBJ1-1; D is perhaps TRBD1 (5 bases). The germline V and J ends were trimmed by 5 bases and 0 bases, with 10 bases remaining between them. The CDR3 is 13 amino acids. Germline V gene data show CDR1 as DFQATT and CDR2 as SNEGSKA (reference sequence). The CDR3 sequence is CSAPRTLNTEAFF. The covered CDR3 bases are TGCAGTGCTCCTCGGACACTGAACACTGAA.

Notes on this clone: With the read ending 3 residues before the CDR3 end, the germline J gene is used to fill in that end. The V call is TRBV19, the J call TRBJ2-2, with D perhaps matching TRBD1 (6 bases). The germline V gene encodes CDR1 LNHDA and CDR2 SQIVND (reference sequence). The CDR3 is 15 residues long. Trimming pared 5 bases from V and 0 bases from J, leaving 10 bases between. The CDR3 here is CASSFRQANTGELFF. Partial CDR3 DNA: TGTGCCAGTAGTTTTCGACAGGCGAACACCGGGGAG.

Comments on this clone: The CDR3 end is not reached by the read, which stops 3 residues before it; the germline J gene fills it in. This sequence joins TRBV2 and TRBJ1-2, with D possibly TRBD1 on 5 matching bases. Trimming pared 9 bases from V and 7 bases from J, leaving 15 bases between. The CDR3 extends over 12 amino acids. CDR1 is SNHLY, CDR2 FYNNEI, per germline. Partial CDR3 DNA: TGTGCCAGAGAACGCCAGGGTGCTGGC. Its protein is CARERQGAG. The whole CDR3 protein reads CARERQGAGYTF.

A word on this clone: The read terminates 3 residues before the CDR3 end, so the remaining end is supplied by the germline J gene. The chain recombines TRBV2 with TRBJ2-1, with TRBD2 identical over 10 bases. V was pared by 11 bases and J by 6 bases, with 10 bases of the junction left unmatched. Germline CDR1 reads SNHLY; CDR2 reads FYNNEI. This CDR3 is 14 amino acids long. The DNA read from the CDR3 is TGTGCCGGTTCTCGCCTAGCGGGAGTCAATGAG. The encoded protein is CAGSRLAGVNE. The whole CDR3 is CAGSRLAGVNEQFF. Using reference TRBV2 and TRBJ2-1 for the parts outside the CDR3, the full variable domain is EPEVTQTPSHQVTQMGQEVILRCVPISNHLYFYWYRQILGQKVEFLVSFYNNEISEKSEIFDDQFSVERPDGSNFTLKIRSTKLEDSAMYFCAGSRLAGVNEQFFGPGTRLTVL.

Concerning this clone itself: The observed sequence ends 3 residues before the CDR3 terminus, with the missing tail filled in from the germline J gene. V usage is TRBV20-1 and J usage is TRBJ2-3; 7 bases fit TRBD2. The J segment lost 2 bases and the V segment lost 3 bases, leaving 2 bases of the junction unmatched. The CDR3 totals 13 residues. Germline V gene sequence: CDR1 DFQATT, CDR2 SNEGSKA (reference sequence). The CDR3 DNA, read in part, is TGCAGTGCTAGGCGGGAGAACACAGATACG. Its translation: CSARRENTDT. The whole CDR3 sequence is CSARRENTDTQYF.

About this clone itself: Sequencing ends 3 residues short of the CDR3 end; the germline J gene provides the rest. This chain joins TRBV5-1 and TRBJ1-1, with D maybe TRBD1 (6 bases). Trimming shortened V by 5 bases and J by 4 bases, and 15 bases separated the two germline ends. Germline-derived CDR1 and CDR2 are SGHRS and YFSETQ. The CDR3 loop spans 14 amino acids. The CDR3 protein is CASRPGVGGTEAFF. CDR3 DNA, as far as it was read: TGCGCCAGCAGACCAGGGGTAGGGGGCACTGAA. The full variable domain, completed using reference TRBV5-1 and TRBJ1-1, is KAGVTQTPRYLIKTRGQQVTLSCSPISGHRSVSWYQQTPGQGLQFLFEYFSETQRNKGNFPGRFSGRQFSNSRSEMNVSTLELGDSALYLCASRPGVGGTEAFFGQGTRLTVV.

As to this clone: The CDR3 goes on 3 residues after the read ends, and that part is filled in from the germline J gene. This chain connects TRBV3-1 (or the pseudogene TRBV3-2) to TRBJ1-5, with a possible D match to TRBD1 (6 bases). Germline assignment: CDR1 LGHDT and CDR2 YNNKEL (reference sequence). V lost 2 bases, J lost 0 bases, and 20 bases lay in between. This CDR3 is built from 19 residues. The CDR3 bases that were read are TGTGCCAGCAGCCAAAGTTTCGCAGGACAGCCGTATAGCAATCAGCCC. This encodes CASSQSFAGQPYSNQP. Given in full, the CDR3 is CASSQSFAGQPYSNQPQHF.